This T cell receptor (beta chain) emerged from a study of PD-L1 blockade in urothelial cancer. TCRdb keeps only in-frame clones here, not all; method: immunoSEQ multiplex PCR. The sample has tens of thousands of clones, roughly 80% seen once. A single count supports this clone. There are 13 residues in the CDR3. With 6 bases clipped from V and 7 bases from J, the junction kept 4 bases outside the gene matches. In germline, CDR1 is SGHTA, CDR2 FQGNSA. The sequence was collected from a man between 65 and 85 years old with urothelial cancer. V is TRBV7-2 and J is TRBJ2-2; 8 bases are a match to TRBD2. The specimen comprised PBMCs, sampled around atezolizumab (anti-PD-L1) treatment. The CDR3 sequence: CASSLTSVGELFF. In nucleotides, the CDR3 is TGTGCCAGCAGTCTGACTAGCGTCGGGGAGCTGTTTTTT.